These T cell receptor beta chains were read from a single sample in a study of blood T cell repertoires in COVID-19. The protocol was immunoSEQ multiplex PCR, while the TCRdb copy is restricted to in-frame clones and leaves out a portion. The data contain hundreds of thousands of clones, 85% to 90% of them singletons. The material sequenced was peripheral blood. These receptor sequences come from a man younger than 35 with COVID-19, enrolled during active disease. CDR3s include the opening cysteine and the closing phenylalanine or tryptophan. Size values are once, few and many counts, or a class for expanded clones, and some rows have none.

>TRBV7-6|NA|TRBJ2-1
CASSSGGLAGSEQFF
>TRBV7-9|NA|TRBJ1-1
CASSKRQGSGTEAFF
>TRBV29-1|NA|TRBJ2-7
CSVRQANRYEQYF
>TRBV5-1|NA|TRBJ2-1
CASSLGGAEQFF
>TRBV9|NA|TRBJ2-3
CASSPRTGASTDTQYF
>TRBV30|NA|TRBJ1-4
CAWMTDTLGEKLFF
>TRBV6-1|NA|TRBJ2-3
CASSGRGTSSTDTQYF
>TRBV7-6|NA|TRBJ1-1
CASSLRGHPNTEAFF
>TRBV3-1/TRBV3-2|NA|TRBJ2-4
CASSQPTSRDIQYF
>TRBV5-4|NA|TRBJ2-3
CASSSGLGARGDTQYF
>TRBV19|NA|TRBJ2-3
CASSKRGTASTDTQYF
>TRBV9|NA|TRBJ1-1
CASSVGQLNTEAFF
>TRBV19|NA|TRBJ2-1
CASSIAADYNEQFF
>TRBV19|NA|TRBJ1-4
CASSSRTGVGEKLFF
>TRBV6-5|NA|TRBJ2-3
CASARAGDTDTQYF
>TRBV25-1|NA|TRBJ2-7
CASSEYPRGSYEQYF
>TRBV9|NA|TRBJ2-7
CASSGPLGLAGLDEQYF
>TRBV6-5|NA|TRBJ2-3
CASSYLLAGDTQYF
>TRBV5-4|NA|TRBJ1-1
CASSLATVNTEAFF
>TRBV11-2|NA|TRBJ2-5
CASSSTSGGETQYF
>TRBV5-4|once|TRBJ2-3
CASSGRDRDTDTQYF
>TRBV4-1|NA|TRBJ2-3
CASSQDLASTDTQYF
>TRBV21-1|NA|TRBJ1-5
CASSKFDDGGNQPQHF
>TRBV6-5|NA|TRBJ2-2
CASIADRANGELFF
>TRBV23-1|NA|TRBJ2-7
CASSLALLAVLSYEQYF
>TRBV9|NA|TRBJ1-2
CASSVRGGYGYTF
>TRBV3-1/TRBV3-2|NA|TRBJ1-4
CASSQKVGATNEKLFF
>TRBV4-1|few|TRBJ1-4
CASSPPPGEKLFF